This T cell receptor (beta chain) stems from a study of cytomegalovirus exposure and HLA in healthy donors. The overall study: Among the 398 genotyped donors, approximately 80% were placed in the Caucasian-associated ancestry cluster.

General observations from the study: DRB1 had the most TCR associations and HLA-C the fewest, a later analysis found, with rates varying by HLA locus. Under in vitro conditions, a few CMV-associated chains were confirmed as specific for CMV antigens.

Concerning this clone itself: Its target is not known.

The CDR3 contains 13 residues. The germline CDR1 and CDR2 sequences are MNHNS and SASEGT. With 8 bases removed from V and 3 bases from J, the gap between germline ends came to 13 bases. PCR used 60 Vbeta primers and 13 Jbeta primers. The data were produced by immunoSEQ multiplex PCR, yet TCRdb's version contains in-frame clones alone and is incomplete. Among fewer than 200,000 clones listed, 65% to 75% were seen once. The gene calls are TRBV6-1 and TRBJ1-2; D not certain. The receptor's source is a girl between 10 and 17 years old in good health and CMV-seronegative. Sequenced: PBMCs. CDR3 region: CASCRTDYYGYTF. CDR3 coding DNA: TGTGCCAGCTGCCGAACTGATTACTATGGCTACACCTTC.